This is a list of T cell receptor beta chains from one sample in a study of tumor-infiltrating lymphocytes in localized non-small cell lung cancer. The table came from immunoSEQ multiplex PCR; TCRdb's copy has only in-frame clones and leaves some out. This table has approximately 13,000 clones, about four fifths appearing once. What was sequenced was lung tumor tissue. The origin of the receptors is a human donor with non-small cell lung cancer. Each CDR3 is given with its conserved first and last residue. A D gene is named only where the DNA matches it firmly. The size field is filled for only some rows; it gives once, few, many or a size class.

v_call: TRBV2
d_call: -
j_call: TRBJ1-6
clone_size: few
cdr3_aa: CASSLTGNSPLHF
cdr3_nt: TGTGCCAGCAGTTTGACGGGTAATTCACCCCTCCACTTT

v_call: TRBV7-2
d_call: TRBD1
j_call: TRBJ1-2
clone_size: -
cdr3_aa: CASSFKGQGAKGYTF
cdr3_nt: TGTGCCAGCAGCTTCAAGGGACAGGGGGCGAAAGGCTACACCTTC

v_call: TRBV27
d_call: TRBD1
j_call: TRBJ1-2
clone_size: -
cdr3_aa: CASKIPGQHGYTF
cdr3_nt: TGTGCCAGCAAGATACCGGGACAGCATGGCTACACCTTC

v_call: TRBV5-5
d_call: TRBD1
j_call: TRBJ2-5
clone_size: -
cdr3_aa: CASSFQGDTETQYF
cdr3_nt: TGTGCCAGCAGCTTTCAGGGGGATACAGAGACCCAGTACTTC

v_call: TRBV28
d_call: TRBD1
j_call: TRBJ2-7
clone_size: few
cdr3_aa: CASSSSTGVDEQYF
cdr3_nt: TGTGCCAGCAGTTCCTCTACAGGGGTGGACGAGCAGTACTTC

v_call: TRBV7-6
d_call: TRBD2
j_call: TRBJ2-1
clone_size: -
cdr3_aa: CASSSSPLAGGYGEQFF
cdr3_nt: TGTGCCAGCAGCTCCTCCCCACTAGCGGGAGGATACGGTGAGCAGTTCTTC

v_call: TRBV7-2
d_call: -
j_call: TRBJ2-7
clone_size: -
cdr3_aa: CASSFRGSRYEQYF
cdr3_nt: TGTGCCAGCAGCTTTCGCGGCAGCCGCTACGAGCAGTACTTC

v_call: TRBV5-6
d_call: -
j_call: TRBJ1-1
clone_size: -
cdr3_aa: CATLRRTERMNTEAFF
cdr3_nt: TGTGCCACCCTACGGAGGACAGAGCGCATGAACACTGAAGCTTTCTTT

v_call: TRBV6-1
d_call: -
j_call: TRBJ2-7
clone_size: -
cdr3_aa: CASSESSVVRGEQYF
cdr3_nt: TGTGCCAGCAGTGAATCAAGTGTTGTCCGGGGCGAGCAGTACTTC

v_call: TRBV11-2
d_call: TRBD1
j_call: TRBJ1-1
clone_size: -
cdr3_aa: CASSLKGLRGRAFF
cdr3_nt: TGTGCCAGCAGCTTAAAAGGACTCAGGGGGCGGGCTTTCTTT

v_call: TRBV5-1
d_call: -
j_call: TRBJ2-3
clone_size: -
cdr3_aa: CASSLGQVTDTQYF
cdr3_nt: TGCGCCAGCAGCTTGGGACAGGTCACAGATACGCAGTATTTT

v_call: TRBV2
d_call: -
j_call: TRBJ2-5
clone_size: -
cdr3_aa: CASSESTTAQETQYF
cdr3_nt: TGTGCCAGCAGTGAAAGTACGACGGCTCAAGAGACCCAGTACTTC

v_call: TRBV5-1
d_call: TRBD2
j_call: TRBJ2-7
clone_size: -
cdr3_aa: CASSFSGRGYEQYF
cdr3_nt: TGCGCCAGCAGCTTTAGCGGGAGGGGCTACGAGCAGTACTTC

v_call: TRBV30
d_call: -
j_call: TRBJ2-3
clone_size: -
cdr3_aa: CASGRGRTDTQYF
cdr3_nt: TGTGCCTCCGGGCGGGGGCGCACAGATACGCAGTATTTT

v_call: TRBV5-1
d_call: TRBD1
j_call: TRBJ2-2
clone_size: -
cdr3_aa: CASSGTGGNTGELFF
cdr3_nt: TGCGCCAGCAGCGGGACAGGGGGAAACACCGGGGAGCTGTTTTTT

v_call: TRBV19
d_call: -
j_call: TRBJ1-5
clone_size: -
cdr3_aa: CASSIAGGGSNQPQHF
cdr3_nt: TGTGCCAGTAGTATAGCTGGGGGAGGAAGCAATCAGCCCCAGCATTTT

v_call: TRBV29-1
d_call: -
j_call: TRBJ1-1
clone_size: -
cdr3_aa: CSVEDPRGLNTEAFF
cdr3_nt: TGCAGCGTTGAAGATCCCAGGGGACTGAACACTGAAGCTTTCTTT

v_call: TRBV5-6
d_call: -
j_call: TRBJ1-1
clone_size: once
cdr3_aa: CASSPPPGNTEAFF
cdr3_nt: TGTGCCAGCAGCCCCCCTCCAGGGAACACTGAAGCTTTCTTT

v_call: TRBV27
d_call: -
j_call: TRBJ1-1
clone_size: -
cdr3_aa: CASRPQGMNTEAFF
cdr3_nt: TGTGCCAGCAGGCCCCAGGGGATGAACACTGAAGCTTTCTTT

v_call: TRBV2
d_call: TRBD1
j_call: TRBJ1-4
clone_size: -
cdr3_aa: CASSAQDRGRAEKLFF
cdr3_nt: TGTGCCAGCAGTGCCCAAGACAGGGGGCGGGCTGAAAAACTGTTTTTT

v_call: TRBV2
d_call: -
j_call: TRBJ2-2
clone_size: -
cdr3_aa: CASSEWAYTGELFF
cdr3_nt: TGTGCCAGCAGTGAATGGGCGTACACCGGGGAGCTGTTTTTT

v_call: TRBV19
d_call: TRBD2
j_call: TRBJ2-6
clone_size: few
cdr3_aa: CASKRGMAGANVLTF
cdr3_nt: TGTGCCAGTAAGCGGGGAATGGCTGGGGCCAACGTCCTGACTTTC

v_call: TRBV5-8
d_call: TRBD2
j_call: TRBJ2-2
clone_size: -
cdr3_aa: CASRFRTSGTNTGELFF
cdr3_nt: TGTGCCAGCAGGTTCCGGACTAGCGGAACGAACACCGGGGAGCTGTTTTTT

v_call: TRBV18
d_call: -
j_call: TRBJ1-4
clone_size: -
cdr3_aa: CASSPVGQIGNEKLFF
cdr3_nt: TGTGCCAGCTCACCTGTCGGACAGATAGGTAATGAAAAACTGTTTTTT

v_call: TRBV5-4
d_call: -
j_call: TRBJ1-5
clone_size: few
cdr3_aa: CASSSLGEPQHF
cdr3_nt: TGTGCCAGCAGCTCATTGGGGGAGCCCCAGCATTTT

v_call: TRBV2
d_call: -
j_call: TRBJ1-5
clone_size: -
cdr3_aa: CASRVTRDQPQHF
cdr3_nt: TGTGCCAGCAGAGTAACGAGGGATCAGCCCCAGCATTTT

v_call: TRBV4-3
d_call: TRBD2
j_call: TRBJ2-3
clone_size: -
cdr3_aa: CASSSLRGGSDTQYF
cdr3_nt: TGCGCCAGCTCCTCTTTGCGGGGGGGCTCAGATACGCAGTATTTT

v_call: TRBV6-5
d_call: TRBD1
j_call: TRBJ1-2
clone_size: -
cdr3_aa: CASSYSKGRGNGYTF
cdr3_nt: TGTGCCAGCAGTTACTCGAAGGGCAGGGGGAATGGCTACACCTTC

v_call: TRBV2
d_call: TRBD2
j_call: TRBJ2-2
clone_size: -
cdr3_aa: CASRELGGRTGELFF
cdr3_nt: TGTGCCAGCCGGGAACTCGGCGGGAGGACCGGGGAGCTGTTTTTT

v_call: TRBV5-5
d_call: TRBD1
j_call: TRBJ2-5
clone_size: -
cdr3_aa: CASSRTGGYGQETQYF
cdr3_nt: TGTGCCAGCAGCCGGACAGGGGGTTATGGACAAGAGACCCAGTACTTC

v_call: TRBV18
d_call: -
j_call: TRBJ1-2
clone_size: -
cdr3_aa: CASSPDGTNYGYTF
cdr3_nt: TGTGCCAGCTCACCGGATGGCACAAACTATGGCTACACCTTC

v_call: TRBV5-5
d_call: TRBD2
j_call: TRBJ2-1
clone_size: once
cdr3_aa: CASSLIAGFYNEQFF
cdr3_nt: TGTGCCAGCAGCTTAATAGCGGGGTTTTACAATGAGCAGTTCTTC

v_call: TRBV5-1
d_call: -
j_call: TRBJ2-2
clone_size: medium-sized
cdr3_aa: CASSLESGYTGELFF
cdr3_nt: TGCGCCAGCAGCTTAGAAAGCGGGTACACCGGGGAGCTGTTTTTT

v_call: TRBV19
d_call: -
j_call: TRBJ1-5
clone_size: once
cdr3_aa: CASSIKVFQPQHF
cdr3_nt: TGTGCCAGTAGTATAAAGGTGTTTCAGCCCCAGCATTTT

v_call: TRBV11-2
d_call: -
j_call: TRBJ2-7
clone_size: -
cdr3_aa: CASSYRADEQYF
cdr3_nt: TGTGCCAGCAGTTACAGGGCTGACGAGCAGTACTTC

v_call: TRBV7-2
d_call: -
j_call: TRBJ1-2
clone_size: medium-sized
cdr3_aa: CASSLSRANRDGYTF
cdr3_nt: TGTGCCAGCAGCTTATCCAGGGCTAATCGTGATGGCTACACCTTC

v_call: TRBV5-6
d_call: -
j_call: TRBJ1-2
clone_size: -
cdr3_aa: CASSRRTARNYGYTF
cdr3_nt: TGTGCCAGCAGCCGCCGGACAGCCCGTAACTATGGCTACACCTTC

v_call: TRBV4-3
d_call: -
j_call: TRBJ1-2
clone_size: -
cdr3_aa: CASSQGASGHYGYTF
cdr3_nt: TGCGCCAGCAGCCAAGGAGCCTCGGGCCACTATGGCTACACCTTC

v_call: TRBV5-6
d_call: TRBD1
j_call: TRBJ1-5
clone_size: -
cdr3_aa: CASSPRTGGDQPQHF
cdr3_nt: TGTGCCAGCAGCCCAAGGACAGGTGGCGATCAGCCCCAGCATTTT

v_call: TRBV2
d_call: -
j_call: TRBJ1-6
clone_size: -
cdr3_aa: CASSDRSSYNSPLHF
cdr3_nt: TGTGCCAGCAGTGACAGGTCCTCTTATAATTCACCCCTCCACTTT

v_call: TRBV6-1
d_call: -
j_call: TRBJ2-5
clone_size: -
cdr3_aa: CASSERGAGWETQYF
cdr3_nt: TGTGCCAGCAGTGAACGGGGGGCAGGGTGGGAGACCCAGTACTTC

v_call: TRBV14
d_call: -
j_call: TRBJ1-1
clone_size: -
cdr3_aa: CASSQGQNTEAFF
cdr3_nt: TGTGCCAGCAGCCAAGGGCAGAACACTGAAGCTTTCTTT

v_call: TRBV7-9
d_call: -
j_call: TRBJ1-4
clone_size: -
cdr3_aa: CASSLAWSEKLFF
cdr3_nt: TGTGCCAGCAGCTTAGCGTGGAGTGAAAAACTGTTTTTT

v_call: TRBV7-2
d_call: -
j_call: TRBJ1-5
clone_size: -
cdr3_aa: CASSLRGQGQPQHF
cdr3_nt: TGTGCCAGCAGCTTACGAGGGCAGGGGCAGCCCCAGCATTTT

v_call: TRBV7-9
d_call: -
j_call: TRBJ1-3
clone_size: -
cdr3_aa: CASSTEEQKGIRNTIYF
cdr3_nt: TGTGCCAGCAGCACGGAGGAACAAAAGGGAATCCGAAACACCATATATTTT